One sample yielded the 20 T cell receptor beta chains listed below, sequenced in a study of blood T cell repertoires in COVID-19. The table came from immunoSEQ multiplex PCR; TCRdb's copy has only in-frame clones and leaves some out. The sample carries 200,000 to 250,000 clones, 70% to 85% recorded once. The sample comprised peripheral blood. All receptors derive from a woman older than 75 with COVID-19, enrolled during active disease.

J is TRBJ1-1 and V is TRBV5-4; 7 bases match TRBD1. The CDR3 has 14 residues. The V and J ends lost 4 bases and 2 bases, in that order; junction bases with no gene match: 5. CDR1 SGHNT and CDR2 YYREEE come from the germline V gene (reference sequence). The CDR3 region is CASSGGTVNTEAFF. The CDR3 DNA is TGTGCCAGCAGCGGAGGGACAGTCAACACTGAAGCTTTCTTT.

This chain links TRBV18 with TRBJ1-5; a possible D gene is TRBD1 (5 bases). The CDR3 has 14 amino acids. Germline V gene lookup returns CDR1 KGHSH and CDR2 LQKENI. V was pared by 3 bases and J by 6 bases, with 12 bases between. The CDR3 region has the DNA TGTGCCAGCTCACCCGGGGGGGGGAGTCAGCCCCAGCATTTT. Translated, it gives CASSPGGGSQPQHF. Supplemented by reference TRBV18 and TRBJ1-5, the full variable domain reads NAGVMQNPRHLVRRRGQEARLRCSPMKGHSHVYWYRQLPEEGLKFMVYLQKENIIDESGMPKERFSAEFPKEGPSILRIQQVVRGDSAAYFCASSPGGGSQPQHFGDGTRLSIL.

The J gene is TRBJ2-7, the V gene TRBV5-8, with D tentatively TRBD1 (6 bases). V was pared by 2 bases and J by 3 bases, with 15 bases between. Germline assignment: CDR1 SGHTS and CDR2 YDEGEE. The length of the CDR3 is 15 residues. CDR3 in DNA: TGTGCCAGCAGCTTTCAGGGGTCCCGGCTCTACGAGCAGTACTTC. This encodes CASSFQGSRLYEQYF.

The chain is built from TRBV5-1 and TRBJ2-2; D perhaps matches TRBD1 (6 bases). The CDR3 is 15 amino acids. Germline lookup yields CDR1 SGHRS and CDR2 YFSETQ. Trimming pared 4 bases from V and 5 bases from J, leaving 15 bases between. The CDR3: CASSPDRGTTGELFF. The CDR3 bases are TGCGCCAGCAGCCCGGACAGAGGGACGACCGGGGAGCTGTTTTTT. Looking up the rest from reference TRBV5-1 and TRBJ2-2 gives the full variable domain: KAGVTQTPRYLIKTRGQQVTLSCSPISGHRSVSWYQQTPGQGLQFLFEYFSETQRNKGNFPGRFSGRQFSNSRSEMNVSTLELGDSALYLCASSPDRGTTGELFFGEGSRLTVL.

This clone has a single count. Other DNA sequences in the same sample also yield this CDR3. This chain links TRBV7-9 with TRBJ2-5; weak D call: TRBD2 (5 bases). Germline CDR1 reads SEHNR; CDR2 reads FQNEAQ (reference sequence). CDR3 size: 15 residues. Deletions cut 0 bases from V and 2 bases from J, with 10 bases between. The CDR3 DNA is TGTGCCAGCAGCTTAGCGGGAACGGGGCAAGAGACCCAGTACTTC. As protein: CASSLAGTGQETQYF.

Regarding this clone: Other DNA sequences in this sample translate to the same CDR3. V gene TRBV6-1 combines with J gene TRBJ1-1, with unresolved D. Between the trimmed V and J ends, which lost 0 bases and 4 bases, there was a span of 6 bases. The CDR3 spans 13 residues. Germline V CDR1 and CDR2: MNHNS, SASEGT. The CDR3 protein is CASSEAGGTEAFF. The DNA for the CDR3 is TGTGCCAGCAGTGAAGCAGGCGGCACTGAAGCTTTCTTT.

The chain combines TRBV9 with TRBJ2-3; TRBD2 matches 9 bases. Germline CDR1 is SGDLS and CDR2 is YYNGEE. This CDR3 region has 16 residues. The V and J ends lost 0 bases and 4 bases, in that order; junction bases with no gene match: 6. The chain's CDR3 is CASSVEAGGRSDTQYF. CDR3 nucleotides: TGTGCCAGCAGCGTAGAGGCGGGGGGGAGGTCAGATACGCAGTATTTT.

Worth noting for this clone: The junction shows a germline mismatch at one end, possibly a read error. V usage is TRBV5-1 and J usage is TRBJ2-7; D gene unclear. This CDR3 is 14 amino acids long. CDR1 and CDR2 from the germline V gene are SGHRS and YFSETQ. CDR3 loop: CASSSPGSSSEQYF. In nucleotides, the CDR3 is TGCGCCAGCAGCTCCCCGGGTTCCTCCTCCGAGCAGTACTTC.

V is TRBV3-1 (or the pseudogene TRBV3-2) and J is TRBJ1-2; no clear D gene. Trimming cost V 1 base and J 2 bases, with 5 bases left between them. The CDR3 runs to 13 residues. The germline CDR1 and CDR2 sequences are LGHDT and YNNKEL (reference sequence). The CDR3 bases are TGTGCCAGCAGCCAAGGGCAGAACTATGGCTACACCTTC. It specifies CASSQGQNYGYTF.

DNA of the CDR3: TGTGCCACCTCACTAGCGGGGCTTTACGAGCAGTACTTC. This gives the protein CATSLAGLYEQYF. The V call is TRBV27, the J call TRBJ2-7; 10 bases fit TRBD2. The germline V gene has CDR1 MNHEY and CDR2 SMNVEV (reference sequence). The trim removed 10 bases at V and 4 bases at J, leaving 7 bases unmatched. This CDR3 contains 13 residues.

The rearrangement joins TRBV5-1 to TRBJ2-7; tentative D call: TRBD2 (5 bases). This CDR3 spans 15 amino acids. Germline loops: CDR1 SGHRS, CDR2 YFSETQ. Trimming removed 0 bases at V and 0 bases at J, with 10 bases between. Written as DNA, the CDR3 is TGCGCCAGCAGCTTGGATCCGGGGATCTCCTACGAGCAGTACTTC. Protein product: CASSLDPGISYEQYF.

This clone has a count of ten or more. The chain couples TRBV14 to TRBJ1-4, with 7 nucleotides matching TRBD1. The germline CDR1 and CDR2 sequences are SGHDN and FVKESK. The length of the CDR3 is 17 residues. V lost 4 bases and J lost 8; bases outside the gene matches: 16. The CDR3, as DNA: TGTGCCAGCAGCCGTGGGGCAGGACAGGCGGGCTTCGAAAAACTGTTTTTT. It yields the protein CASSRGAGQAGFEKLFF.

The J gene is TRBJ1-1, the V gene TRBV5-1; 9 nucleotides match TRBD1. This CDR3 region has 17 residues. Germline V gene lookup returns CDR1 SGHRS and CDR2 YFSETQ. Losses at the gene ends were 0 bases for V and 9 bases for J; bases not matched to a gene: 15. The DNA of the CDR3 is TGCGCCAGCAGCTTGGGGGGCCCCGGGACAGGGCCGTTTCAAGCTTTCTTT. Encoded protein: CASSLGGPGTGPFQAFF. Using reference TRBV5-1 and TRBJ1-1 for the parts outside the CDR3, the full variable domain is KAGVTQTPRYLIKTRGQQVTLSCSPISGHRSVSWYQQTPGQGLQFLFEYFSETQRNKGNFPGRFSGRQFSNSRSEMNVSTLELGDSALYLCASSLGGPGTGPFQAFFGQGTRLTVV.

This rearrangement joins TRBV6-4 to TRBJ2-1; 7 bases line up with TRBD1. This CDR3 spans 16 amino acids. Germline-derived CDR1 and CDR2 are MRHNA and SNTAGT. J was trimmed by 5 bases and V by 0 bases; bases with no gene match: 7. In nucleotides, the CDR3 is TGTGCCAGCAGTGACTCCGGCAAGGGGGCTCACAATGAGCAGTTCTTC. It is translated as CASSDSGKGAHNEQFF.

To note about this clone: An end of the junction differs from the germline gene, which may be a read error. The chain couples TRBV10-1 to TRBJ1-2; TRBD1 agrees at 10 bases. Germline CDR1 is WNHNN and CDR2 is SYGVQD (reference sequence). The CDR3 runs 17 residues. The CDR3 here is CASGDRDRGRANYGYTF. DNA for the CDR3: TGCGCCAGCGGTGACCGGGACAGGGGAAGGGCTAACTATGGCTACACCTTC.

The J gene is TRBJ2-3, the V gene TRBV5-6; 9 bases fit TRBD1. Germline CDR1 and CDR2: SGHDT and YYEEEE. The trim removed 4 bases at V and 6 bases at J, leaving 9 bases unmatched. The CDR3 sequence is 15 residues long. Written as DNA, the CDR3 is TGTGCCAGCAGCATCCGGGACAGGGTATGGGATACGCAGTATTTT. Its translation: CASSIRDRVWDTQYF.

The V and J genes are TRBV7-3 and TRBJ2-1; 7 bases agree with TRBD2. Losses at the gene ends were 9 bases for V and 6 bases for J; bases not matched to a gene: 14. Per the germline V gene, CDR1 is SGHTA and CDR2 is FQGTGA. The CDR3 extends over 15 amino acids. The CDR3 sequence is CASRPRPTSLNEQFF. DNA for the CDR3: TGTGCCAGTCGGCCACGACCGACTAGCCTCAATGAGCAGTTCTTC.

The chain recombines TRBV3-1 (or the pseudogene TRBV3-2) with TRBJ2-3; 11 bases are shared with TRBD2. The J segment lost 6 bases and the V segment lost 8 bases, leaving 7 bases of the junction unmatched. The CDR3 spans 14 residues. CDR1 and CDR2 (germline): LGHDT, YNNKEL (reference sequence). The CDR3 loop is CASRLLAGVDTQYF. As DNA, the CDR3 is TGTGCCAGCCGACTACTAGCGGGAGTGGATACGCAGTATTTT.

V usage is TRBV12-3 or TRBV12-4 and J usage is TRBJ2-1; TRBD2 matches 7 bases. With V trimmed by 8 bases and J by 6 bases, 7 bases remained unmatched. The CDR3 loop spans 13 amino acids. This chain's CDR3 is CASGGGLRNEQFF. CDR3 nucleotide sequence: TGTGCCAGCGGGGGGGGTCTCCGCAATGAGCAGTTCTTC.

The DNA of the CDR3 is TGTGCCAGCAGTGCTCAACAGGGGGTCTATGGCTACACCTTC. Translating gives CASSAQQGVYGYTF. This chain joins TRBV27 and TRBJ1-2, with 8 bases that match TRBD1. V lost 5 bases, J lost 4 bases, and 6 bases stayed unmatched. The CDR3 sequence is 14 residues long. The germline V gene encodes CDR1 MNHEY and CDR2 SMNVEV (reference sequence).